Given below is one T cell receptor beta chain in context. This record comes from a study of CD8 T cells in Susac syndrome. In contrast to the negatively isolated CD8+ and CD4+ T cells, TEMRA cells were FACS-enriched. V shed 3 bases and J shed 5 bases, with 10 bases lying between them. This CDR3 has 13 residues. Roughly 0.45 to 1 ug RNA was reverse transcribed with random hexamers. TCRdb recomputed calls from the immunoSEQ multiplex PCR reads with MiXCR, one row per CDR3 protein. The table includes under 200,000 distinct CDR3 sequences, 90% to 95% detected once. Sequenced material: CD4+ T cells from PBMCs. This clonotype was sampled from a human donor in good health. The J gene is TRBJ1-1, the V gene TRBV12-3 or TRBV12-4, with D possibly being TRBD1 (5 bases). The CDR3 here is CASSFLGTTEAFF. CDR3 DNA sequence: TGTGCCAGCAGTTTCTTGGGGACGACTGAAGCTTTCTTT.